The 15 T cell receptor beta chains presented below share a single source sample, sequenced in a study of identical twins. Via MiXCR, TCRdb re-called the 5' RACE reads, giving one row per CDR3 protein. The data hold 200,000 to 300,000 distinct CDR3 sequences, with approximately 7% observed a single time. The same specimen was also included in a second study, on yellow fever vaccine responses in identical twins.

Sequenced input: memory (CD45RO+) T cells sorted from blood. The origin of the receptors is a woman younger than 30 in good health.

This clonotype was counted ten times or more. The V call is TRBV12-3 or TRBV12-4, the J call TRBJ2-4; perhaps TRBD1 as D (5 bases). This CDR3 spans 16 amino acids. V lost 6 bases and J lost 0, with 15 bases in between. As DNA, the CDR3 is TGTGCCAGCAGCAGCACCCAGGGCTTAGCCAAAAACATTCAGTACTTC. As protein: CASSSTQGLAKNIQYF.

There are a few counts of this clonotype. J is TRBJ2-1 and V is TRBV12-3 or TRBV12-4; TRBD2 matches 8 bases. V lost 10 bases and J lost 1; bases outside the gene matches: 6. This CDR3 comprises 14 residues. Here the CDR3 DNA reads TGTGCCACAACTAGCGGACCTTCCTACAATGAGCAGTTCTTC. This translates into CATTSGPSYNEQFF.

The CDR3 sequence is CAISPPGQGSYEQYF. The CDR3 coding sequence is TGTGCCATCAGTCCCCCGGGACAGGGATCCTACGAGCAGTACTTC. The V call is TRBV10-3, the J call TRBJ2-7; 9 nucleotides match TRBD1. V gave up 5 bases and J gave up 1 base; unmatched junction bases: 6. This CDR3 is built from 15 residues. The germline gives CDR1 ENHRY, CDR2 SYGVKD.

This clonotype was detected many times. The chain employs TRBV6-1 and TRBJ2-3, with D possibly TRBD2 on 5 matching bases. The CDR3 is 13 residues long. The V end lost 6 bases, the J end lost 5 bases, and 12 bases lay between the germline ends. Germline V lookup: CDR1 MNHNS, CDR2 SASEGT. CDR3 DNA sequence: TGTGCCAGCAGACTTGCGGGTGAAGATACGCAGTATTTT. Its translation is CASRLAGEDTQYF.

As to this clonotype: A read error may produce the germline difference seen at one junction end. V and J are TRBV28 and TRBJ2-7; D is undetermined. The CDR3 covers 15 residues. CDR1 is MDHEN, CDR2 SYDVKM, per germline. The CDR3 DNA follows: TGTGCCAGCAGTCCACCAGACATGTCGCCCTACAAGCAGTACTTC. Its translation: CASSPPDMSPYKQYF.

The chain uses TRBV18 and TRBJ2-1; D remains ambiguous. Germline loops: CDR1 KGHSH, CDR2 LQKENI. The CDR3 covers 17 residues. V lost 1 base to trimming and J lost 7 bases, with 20 bases between them. The CDR3 DNA is TGTGCCAGCTCACCACAAGGTGGCGGTCGACTCACTAATGAGCAGTTCTTC. This translates into CASSPQGGGRLTNEQFF.

At least ten counts were recorded for this clonotype. This chain connects TRBV15 to TRBJ2-1, with D hard to call. The ends were cut back, 5 bases at V and 2 bases at J, with 10 bases in the middle. Germline CDR1 reads LNHNV; CDR2 reads YYDKDF (reference sequence). The CDR3 runs 14 residues. CDR3: CATSSPSPYNEQFF. CDR3 nucleotide sequence: TGTGCCACCAGCTCCCCGTCACCCTACAATGAGCAGTTCTTC.

This clonotype was seen many times. V is TRBV5-1 and J is TRBJ2-2; D may correspond to TRBD1 or TRBD2 (5 bases each). CDR1 and CDR2 (germline): SGHRS, YFSETQ. The CDR3 totals 14 residues. Trimming left V 0 bases short and J 6 bases short, with 9 bases between. The CDR3 sequence: CASSLGEGSGELFF. The CDR3 DNA is TGCGCCAGCAGCTTGGGCGAGGGGTCCGGGGAGCTGTTTTTT. Complete variable domain (other parts from reference TRBV5-1 and TRBJ2-2): KAGVTQTPRYLIKTRGQQVTLSCSPISGHRSVSWYQQTPGQGLQFLFEYFSETQRNKGNFPGRFSGRQFSNSRSEMNVSTLELGDSALYLCASSLGEGSGELFFGEGSRLTVL.

Only a few counts were recorded for this clonotype. The J gene is TRBJ1-2, the V gene TRBV11-2; weak D call: TRBD1 (5 bases). CDR3 length: 15 amino acids. V gave up 6 bases and J gave up 4 bases, with 18 bases separating them. Looked up from germline, CDR1 is SGHAT and CDR2 is FQNNGV. The DNA for the CDR3 is TGTGCCAGCAGTCCCCTCACAGGCGCTGTCTATGGCTACACCTTC. Translated: CASSPLTGAVYGYTF.

This clonotype showed up just a few times. CDR3 DNA: TGCAGCGTTGGACAGAAGAAAGAGACCCAGTACTTC. Translated, it gives CSVGQKKETQYF. The V call is TRBV29-1, the J call TRBJ2-5, with D perhaps matching TRBD1 (5 bases). The CDR3 is made up of 12 amino acids. Looked up from germline, CDR1 is SQVTM and CDR2 is ANQGSEA. Trimming cost V 4 bases and J 3 bases, with 9 bases left between them.

This clonotype came up a few times. V usage is TRBV5-5 and J usage is TRBJ2-1, with D possibly being TRBD2 (5 bases). The V end was cut by 0 bases, the J end by 7 bases, with 14 bases between. This CDR3 region has 15 residues. The V gene's germline CDR1 is SGHKS and CDR2 YYEKEE (reference sequence). In DNA form, the CDR3 reads TGTGCCAGCAGCTTGGGCTCCGGGGTCGGGAATGAGCAGTTCTTC. Translated, it gives CASSLGSGVGNEQFF.

This clonotype came up a few times. This sequence joins TRBV6-1 and TRBJ1-2, with a tentative D call TRBD1 (6 bases). CDR1 and CDR2 from the germline V gene are MNHNS and SASEGT. V was pared by 7 bases and J by 10 bases, with 25 bases between. The CDR3 has 15 amino acids. The CDR3 spells CASTTIPSTGSDYTF. The CDR3 DNA is TGTGCCAGCACGACCATCCCTTCGACAGGAAGTGACTACACCTTC.

This clonotype was seen more than once but under ten times. The chain couples TRBV7-6 to TRBJ2-5; D perhaps matches TRBD2 (6 bases). Looked up from germline, CDR1 is SGHVS and CDR2 is FNYEAQ. This CDR3 spans 16 amino acids. Trimming left V 5 bases short and J 1 base short, with 17 bases between. The CDR3 sequence: CASSVTVAEPQETQYF. CDR3 coding DNA: TGTGCCAGCAGCGTAACCGTAGCGGAACCCCAAGAGACCCAGTACTTC.

The table lists this clonotype with many counts. Written as DNA, the CDR3 is TGTGCCACCAGTGATTGGGGACTAGCGGGGGCCTACAATGAGCAGTTCTTC. Translated, it gives CATSDWGLAGAYNEQFF. The genes are TRBV24-1 and TRBJ2-1, with 14 bases lining up with TRBD2. V gave up 2 bases and J gave up 2 bases; unmatched junction bases: 1. The CDR3 length is 17 residues. Per the germline V gene, CDR1 is KGHDR and CDR2 is SFDVKD.

With respect to this clonotype: One base away lies a much larger clone, so this may be a sequencing read error. The chain's CDR3 is CASTALLLSTDTQYF. CDR3 DNA: TGTGCCAGCACGGCCCTGCTGCTAAGCACAGATACGCAGTATTTT. The chain employs TRBV28 and TRBJ2-3; D not resolved. Germline V gene data show CDR1 as MDHEN and CDR2 as SYDVKM. The ends were cut back, 7 bases at V and 0 bases at J, with 14 bases in the middle. The CDR3 has 15 amino acids. Together with reference TRBV28 and TRBJ2-3, the CDR3 gives the full variable domain: DVKVTQSSRYLVKRTGEKVFLECVQDMDHENMFWYRQDPGLGLRLIYFSYDVKMKEKGDIPEGYSVSREKKERFSLILESASTNQTSMYLCASTALLLSTDTQYFGPGTRLTVL.